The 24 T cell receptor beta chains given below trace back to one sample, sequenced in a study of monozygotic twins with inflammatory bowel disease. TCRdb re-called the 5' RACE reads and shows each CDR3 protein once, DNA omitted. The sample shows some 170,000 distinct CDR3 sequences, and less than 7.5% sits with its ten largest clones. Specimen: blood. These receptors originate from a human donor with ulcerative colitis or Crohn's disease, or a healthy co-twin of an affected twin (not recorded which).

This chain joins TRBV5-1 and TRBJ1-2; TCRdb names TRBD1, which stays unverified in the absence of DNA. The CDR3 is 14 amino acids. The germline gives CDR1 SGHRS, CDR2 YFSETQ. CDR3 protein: CASSLTVRGEGYTF.

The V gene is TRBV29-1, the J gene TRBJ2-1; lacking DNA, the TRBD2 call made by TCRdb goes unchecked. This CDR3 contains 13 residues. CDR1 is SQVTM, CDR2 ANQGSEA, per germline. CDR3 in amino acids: CSGGLSSYNEQFF.

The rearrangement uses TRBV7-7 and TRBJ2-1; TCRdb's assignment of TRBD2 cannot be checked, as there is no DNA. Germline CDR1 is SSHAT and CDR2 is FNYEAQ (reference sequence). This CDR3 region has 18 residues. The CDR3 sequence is CASSLGTSGGGSYNEQFF.

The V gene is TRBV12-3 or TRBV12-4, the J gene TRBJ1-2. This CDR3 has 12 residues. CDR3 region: CASSQDLYGYTF.

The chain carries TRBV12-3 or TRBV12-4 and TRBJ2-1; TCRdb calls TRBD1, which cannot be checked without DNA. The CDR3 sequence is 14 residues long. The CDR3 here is CASTETGGKDEQFF.

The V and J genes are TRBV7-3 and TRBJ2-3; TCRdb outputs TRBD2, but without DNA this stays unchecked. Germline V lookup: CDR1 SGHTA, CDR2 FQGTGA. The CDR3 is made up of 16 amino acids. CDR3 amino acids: CASSFDAGERPDTQYF.

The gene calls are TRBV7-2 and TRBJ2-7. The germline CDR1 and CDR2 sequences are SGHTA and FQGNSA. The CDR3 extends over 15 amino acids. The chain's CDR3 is CASSYFRTERSEQYF. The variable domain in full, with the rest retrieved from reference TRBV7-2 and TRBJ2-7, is GAGVSQSPSNKVTEKGKDVELRCDPISGHTALYWYRQSLGQGLEFLIYFQGNSAPDKSGLPSDRFSAERTGGSVSTLTIQRTQQEDSAVYLCASSYFRTERSEQYFGPGTRLTVT.

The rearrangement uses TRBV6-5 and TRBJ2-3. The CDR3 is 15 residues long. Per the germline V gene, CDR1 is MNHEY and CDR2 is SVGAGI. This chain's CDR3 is CASSYSVLDTDTQYF.

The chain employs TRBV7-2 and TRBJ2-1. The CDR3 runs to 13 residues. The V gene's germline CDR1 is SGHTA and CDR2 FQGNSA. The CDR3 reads CASSLSRNNEQFF.

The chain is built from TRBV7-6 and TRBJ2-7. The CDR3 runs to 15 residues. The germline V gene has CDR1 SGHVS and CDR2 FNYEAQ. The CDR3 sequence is CASSLETRGYYEQYF.

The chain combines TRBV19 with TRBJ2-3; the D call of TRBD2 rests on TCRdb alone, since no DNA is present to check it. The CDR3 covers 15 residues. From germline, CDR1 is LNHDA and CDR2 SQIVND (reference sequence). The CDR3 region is CASDWTSGRSDTQYF.

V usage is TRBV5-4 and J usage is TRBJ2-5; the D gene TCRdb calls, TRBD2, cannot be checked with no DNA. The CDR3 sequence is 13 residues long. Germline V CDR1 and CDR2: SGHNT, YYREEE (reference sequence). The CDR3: CASSLGGLETQYF. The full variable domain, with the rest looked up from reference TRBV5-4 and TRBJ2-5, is ETGVTQSPTHLIKTRGQQVTLRCSSQSGHNTVSWYQQALGQGPQFIFQYYREEENGRGNFPPRFSGLQFPNYSSELNVNALELDDSALYLCASSLGGLETQYFGPGTRLLVL.

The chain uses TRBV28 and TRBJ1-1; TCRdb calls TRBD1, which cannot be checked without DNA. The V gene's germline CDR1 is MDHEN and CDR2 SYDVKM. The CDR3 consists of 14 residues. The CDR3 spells CASIPTSPGTEAFF. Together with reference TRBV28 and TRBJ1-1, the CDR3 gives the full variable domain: DVKVTQSSRYLVKRTGEKVFLECVQDMDHENMFWYRQDPGLGLRLIYFSYDVKMKEKGDIPEGYSVSREKKERFSLILESASTNQTSMYLCASIPTSPGTEAFFGQGTRLTVV.

The CDR3 protein is CASRMNTEAFF. J is TRBJ1-1 and V is TRBV25-1. CDR3 size: 11 residues. Germline V CDR1 and CDR2: MGHDK, SYGVNS.

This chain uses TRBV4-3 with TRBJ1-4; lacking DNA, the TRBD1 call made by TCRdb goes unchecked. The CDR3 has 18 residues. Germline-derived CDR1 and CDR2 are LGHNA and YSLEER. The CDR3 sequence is CASSQDLDRISTNEKLFF.

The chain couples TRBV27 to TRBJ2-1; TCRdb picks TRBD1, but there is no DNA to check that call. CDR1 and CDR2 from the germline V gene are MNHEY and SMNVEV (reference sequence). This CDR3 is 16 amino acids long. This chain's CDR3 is CASRKGGPSSYNEQFF.

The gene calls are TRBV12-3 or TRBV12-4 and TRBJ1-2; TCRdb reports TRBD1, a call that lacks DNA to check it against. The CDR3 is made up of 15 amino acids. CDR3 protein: CASNPRGKDSYGYTF.

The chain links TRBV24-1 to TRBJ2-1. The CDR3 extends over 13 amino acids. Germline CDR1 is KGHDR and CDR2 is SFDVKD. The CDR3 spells CATTGSAYNEQFF.

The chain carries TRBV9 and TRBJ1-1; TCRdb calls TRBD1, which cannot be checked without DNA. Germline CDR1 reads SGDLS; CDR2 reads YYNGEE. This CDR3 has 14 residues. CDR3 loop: CASSVVGGGTEAFF.

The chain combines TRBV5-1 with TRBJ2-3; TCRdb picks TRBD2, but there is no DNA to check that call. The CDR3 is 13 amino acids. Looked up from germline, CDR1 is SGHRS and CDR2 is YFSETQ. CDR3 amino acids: CASNPGSSVTQYF. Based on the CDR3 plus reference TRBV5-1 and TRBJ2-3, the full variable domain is KAGVTQTPRYLIKTRGQQVTLSCSPISGHRSVSWYQQTPGQGLQFLFEYFSETQRNKGNFPGRFSGRQFSNSRSEMNVSTLELGDSALYLCASNPGSSVTQYFGPGTRLTVL.

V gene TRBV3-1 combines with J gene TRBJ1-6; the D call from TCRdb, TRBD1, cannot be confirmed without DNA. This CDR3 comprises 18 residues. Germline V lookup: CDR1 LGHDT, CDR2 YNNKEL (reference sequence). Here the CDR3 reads CASSQESGTGPSSSPLHF.

The CDR3 loop is CSVTAGTGSHNEQFF. The J gene is TRBJ2-1, the V gene TRBV29-1; TCRdb's D call, TRBD1, is unchecked because there is no DNA. The CDR3 runs to 15 residues. Per the germline V gene, CDR1 is SQVTM and CDR2 is ANQGSEA.

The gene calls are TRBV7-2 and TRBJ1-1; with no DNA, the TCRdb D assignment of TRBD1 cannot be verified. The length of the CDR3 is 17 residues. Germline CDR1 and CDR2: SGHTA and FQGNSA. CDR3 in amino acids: CASSSRTATIMNTEAFF.

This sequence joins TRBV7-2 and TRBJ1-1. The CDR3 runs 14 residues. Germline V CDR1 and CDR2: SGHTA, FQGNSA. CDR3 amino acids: CASSLQRQNTEAFF.